This entry describes one TCR beta chain. The data derive from a study of blood T cell repertoires in COVID-19. The overall study: Samples representing acute and convalescent COVID-19 were sourced from the United States, Italy and Spain. PBMCs, B-cell-depleted T cells, or T cells were the source of the cDNA or gDNA that made up the material.

Per the study methods: By means of reference gene primer amplification, nucleated cell counts were estimated. Profiling relied on immunoSEQ multiplex PCR, and the TCRdb table lists in-frame clones only, not all of them. V and J calls and clone size are copied from that table; D and trimming were computed from the DNA. Of approximately 150,000 clones in the sample, approximately 90% are singletons; the top ten hold roughly 2%. From germline, CDR1 is MDHEN and CDR2 SYDVKM. With 3 bases clipped from V and 5 bases from J, the junction kept 10 bases outside the gene matches. The CDR3 is 16 residues long. This TCR derives from a man in his fifties or sixties who had recovered from COVID-19. J is TRBJ2-3 and V is TRBV28; 8 bases align to TRBD2. Sequenced sample: peripheral blood. CDR3 residues: CASSFLASGGGDTQYF. The CDR3 DNA reads as TGTGCCAGCAGTTTCCTGGCCAGCGGGGGTGGAGATACGCAGTATTTT.